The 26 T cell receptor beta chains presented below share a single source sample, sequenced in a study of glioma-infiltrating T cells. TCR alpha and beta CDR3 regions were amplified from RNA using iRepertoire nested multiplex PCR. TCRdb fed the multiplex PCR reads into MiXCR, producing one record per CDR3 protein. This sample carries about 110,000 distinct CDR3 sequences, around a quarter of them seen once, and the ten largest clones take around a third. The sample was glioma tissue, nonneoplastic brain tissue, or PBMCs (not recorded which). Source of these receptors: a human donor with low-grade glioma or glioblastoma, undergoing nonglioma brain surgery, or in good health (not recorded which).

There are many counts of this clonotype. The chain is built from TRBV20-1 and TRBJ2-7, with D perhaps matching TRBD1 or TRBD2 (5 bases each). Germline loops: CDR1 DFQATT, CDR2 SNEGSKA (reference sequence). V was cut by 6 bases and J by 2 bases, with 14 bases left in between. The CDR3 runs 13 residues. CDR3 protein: CSANRDGTYEQYF. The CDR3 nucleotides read TGCAGTGCGAACCGGGACGGAACCTACGAGCAGTACTTC.

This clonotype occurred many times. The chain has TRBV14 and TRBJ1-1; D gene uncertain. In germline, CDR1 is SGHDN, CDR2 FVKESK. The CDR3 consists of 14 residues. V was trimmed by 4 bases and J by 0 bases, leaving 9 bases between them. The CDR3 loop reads CASSRKGLNTEAFF. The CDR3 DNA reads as TGTGCCAGCAGCCGCAAGGGTTTGAACACTGAAGCTTTCTTT.

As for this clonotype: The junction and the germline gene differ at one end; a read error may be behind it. The CDR3 loop is CSVEDLGLDTVAYF. The CDR3 DNA reads TGCAGCGTTGAAGATCTGGGGCTGGACACTGTAGCTTACTTT. V and J are TRBV29-1 and TRBJ1-1; possible D gene TRBD1, 5 bases. Germline CDR1 reads SQVTM; CDR2 reads ANQGSEA. This CDR3 region has 14 residues. Together with reference TRBV29-1 and TRBJ1-1, the CDR3 gives the full variable domain: SAVISQKPSRDICQRGTSLTIQCQVDSQVTMMFWYRQQPGQSLTLIATANQGSEATYESGFVIDKFPISRPNLTFSTLTVSNMSPEDSSIYLCSVEDLGLDTVAYFGQGTRLTVV.

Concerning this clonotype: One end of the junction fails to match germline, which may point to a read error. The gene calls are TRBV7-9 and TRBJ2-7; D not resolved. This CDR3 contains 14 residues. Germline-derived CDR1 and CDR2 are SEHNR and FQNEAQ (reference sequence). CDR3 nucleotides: TGTGCCAACAGCTTAGAAGTGTGGGCCTACGAGCAGTATTTC. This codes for CANSLEVWAYEQYF.

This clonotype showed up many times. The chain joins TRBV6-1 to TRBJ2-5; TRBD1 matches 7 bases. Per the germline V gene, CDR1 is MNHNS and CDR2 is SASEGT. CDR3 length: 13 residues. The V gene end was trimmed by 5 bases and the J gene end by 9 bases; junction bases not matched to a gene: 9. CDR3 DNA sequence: TGTGCCAGCAGTTTACAGGGGATCGAGGCCCAGTACTTC. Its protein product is CASSLQGIEAQYF.

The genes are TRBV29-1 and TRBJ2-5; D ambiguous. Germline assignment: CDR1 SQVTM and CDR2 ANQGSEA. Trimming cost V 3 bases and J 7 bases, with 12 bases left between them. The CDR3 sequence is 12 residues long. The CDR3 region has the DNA TGCAGCGTTGAGGCAGCACGGTGGACCCAGTACTTC. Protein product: CSVEAARWTQYF.

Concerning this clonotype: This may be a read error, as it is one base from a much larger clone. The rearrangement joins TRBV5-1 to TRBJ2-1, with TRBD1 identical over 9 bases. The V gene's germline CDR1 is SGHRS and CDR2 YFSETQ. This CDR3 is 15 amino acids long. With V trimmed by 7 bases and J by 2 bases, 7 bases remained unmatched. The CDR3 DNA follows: TGCGCCAGCGGCTCCCGGACAGGGGCCTACAATGAGCAGTTCTTC. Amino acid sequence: CASGSRTGAYNEQFF.

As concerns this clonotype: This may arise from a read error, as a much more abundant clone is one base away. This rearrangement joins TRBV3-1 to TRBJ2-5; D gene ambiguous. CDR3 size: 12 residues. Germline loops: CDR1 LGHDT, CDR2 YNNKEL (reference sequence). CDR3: CARSQDQETQYF. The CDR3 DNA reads TGTGCCAGAAGCCAAGATCAAGAGACCCAGTACTTC.

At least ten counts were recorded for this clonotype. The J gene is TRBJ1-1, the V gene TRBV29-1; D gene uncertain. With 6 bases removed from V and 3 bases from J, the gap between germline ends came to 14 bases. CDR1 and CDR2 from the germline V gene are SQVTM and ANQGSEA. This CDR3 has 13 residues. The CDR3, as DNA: TGCAGCGTCCCGACCTTCGGGGACACTGAAGCTTTCTTT. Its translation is CSVPTFGDTEAFF.

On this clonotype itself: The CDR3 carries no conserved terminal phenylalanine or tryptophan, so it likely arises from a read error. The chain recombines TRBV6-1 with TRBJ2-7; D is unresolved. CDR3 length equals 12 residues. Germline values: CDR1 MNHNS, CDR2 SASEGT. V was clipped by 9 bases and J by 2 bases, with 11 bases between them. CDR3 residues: CARTEPAYEQYC. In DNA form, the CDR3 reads TGTGCCAGGACCGAACCAGCCTACGAGCAGTACTGC.

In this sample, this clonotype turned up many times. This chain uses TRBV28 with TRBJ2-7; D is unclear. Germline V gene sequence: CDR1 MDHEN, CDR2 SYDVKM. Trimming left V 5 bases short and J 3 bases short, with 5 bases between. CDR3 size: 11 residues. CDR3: CASSTFYEQYF. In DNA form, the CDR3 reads TGTGCCAGCAGTACCTTCTACGAGCAGTACTTC.

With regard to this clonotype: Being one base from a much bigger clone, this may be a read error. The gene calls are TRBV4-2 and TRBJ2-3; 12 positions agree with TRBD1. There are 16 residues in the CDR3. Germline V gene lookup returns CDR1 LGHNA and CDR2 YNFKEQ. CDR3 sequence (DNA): TGTGCCAGCAGCAACTCCGGGACAGGGGGCACAGATACGCGGTATTTT. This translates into CASSNSGTGGTDTRYF.

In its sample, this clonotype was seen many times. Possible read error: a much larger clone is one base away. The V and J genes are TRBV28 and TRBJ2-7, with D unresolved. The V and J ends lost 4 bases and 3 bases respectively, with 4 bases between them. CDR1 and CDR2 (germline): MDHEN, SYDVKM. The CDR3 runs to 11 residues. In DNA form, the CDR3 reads TGTGCCAGCAGTTCCATCTACGAGCAGTACTTC. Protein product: CASSSIYEQYF.

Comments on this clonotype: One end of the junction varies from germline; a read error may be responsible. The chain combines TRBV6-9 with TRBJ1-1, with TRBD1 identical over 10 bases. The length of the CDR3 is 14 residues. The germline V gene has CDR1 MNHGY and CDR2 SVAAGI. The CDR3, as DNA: TGTGCCTGCAGTTTTGGGACAGGGGCACAGGGGGCTTTCTTT. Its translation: CACSFGTGAQGAFF.

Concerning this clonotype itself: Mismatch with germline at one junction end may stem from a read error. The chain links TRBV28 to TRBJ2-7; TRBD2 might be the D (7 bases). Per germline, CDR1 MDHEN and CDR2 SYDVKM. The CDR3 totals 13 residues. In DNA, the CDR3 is TGTGCCAGCTGGGCGGGGGCCTTCTACGATCAGTACTTC. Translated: CASWAGAFYDQYF.

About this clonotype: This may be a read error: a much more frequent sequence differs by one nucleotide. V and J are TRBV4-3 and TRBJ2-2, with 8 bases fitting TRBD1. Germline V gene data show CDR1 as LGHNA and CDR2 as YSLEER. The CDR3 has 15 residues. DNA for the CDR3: TGCGCCAGCAGCCAGTTGGACAGGGCGACCGGGGAGGTGTTTTTT. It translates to CASSQLDRATGEVFF.

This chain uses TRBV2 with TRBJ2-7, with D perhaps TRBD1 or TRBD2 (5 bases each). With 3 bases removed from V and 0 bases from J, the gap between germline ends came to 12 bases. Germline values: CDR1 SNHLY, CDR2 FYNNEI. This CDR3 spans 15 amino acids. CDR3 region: CASSDPRDDSYEQYF. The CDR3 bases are TGTGCCAGCAGTGATCCCCGGGACGACTCCTACGAGCAGTACTTC.

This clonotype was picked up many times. The CDR3 loop is CASSGGYGYTF. DNA for the CDR3: TGTGCCAGTTCAGGGGGATATGGCTACACCTTC. J is TRBJ1-2 and V is TRBV28; TRBD1 matches at 7 bases. Germline V gives CDR1 MDHEN, CDR2 SYDVKM. The CDR3 is 11 residues long. Unmatched junction bases numbered 3, after V lost 9 bases and J lost 5 bases.

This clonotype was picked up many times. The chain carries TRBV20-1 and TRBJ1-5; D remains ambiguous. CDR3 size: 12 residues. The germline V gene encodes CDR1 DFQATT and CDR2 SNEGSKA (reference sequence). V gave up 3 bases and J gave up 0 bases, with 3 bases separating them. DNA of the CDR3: TGCAGTGCTAGGGCTAGCAATCAGCCCCAGCATTTT. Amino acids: CSARASNQPQHF.

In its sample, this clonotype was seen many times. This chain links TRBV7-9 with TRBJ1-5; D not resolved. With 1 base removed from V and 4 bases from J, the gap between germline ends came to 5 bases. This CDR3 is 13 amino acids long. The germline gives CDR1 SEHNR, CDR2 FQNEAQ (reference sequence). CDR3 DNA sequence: TGTGCCAGCAGCTTAGTGGCGAATCAGCCCCAGCATTTT. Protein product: CASSLVANQPQHF.

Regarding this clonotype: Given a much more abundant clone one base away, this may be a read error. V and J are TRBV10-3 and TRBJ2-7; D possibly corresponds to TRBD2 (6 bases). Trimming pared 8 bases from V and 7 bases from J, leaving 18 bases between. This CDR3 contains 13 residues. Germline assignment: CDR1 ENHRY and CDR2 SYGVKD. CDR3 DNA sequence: TGTGCCATCTATGGCGGGGTTGGGAATGAGCAGTACTTC. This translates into CAIYGGVGNEQYF.

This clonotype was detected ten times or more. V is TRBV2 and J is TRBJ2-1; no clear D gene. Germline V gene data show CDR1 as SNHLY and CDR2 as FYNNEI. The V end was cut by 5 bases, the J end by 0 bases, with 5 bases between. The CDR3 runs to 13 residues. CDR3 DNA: TGTGCCAGCAGTAAGAGCTCCTACAATGAGCAGTTCTTC. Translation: CASSKSSYNEQFF. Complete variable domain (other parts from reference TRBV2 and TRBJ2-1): EPEVTQTPSHQVTQMGQEVILRCVPISNHLYFYWYRQILGQKVEFLVSFYNNEISEKSEIFDDQFSVERPDGSNFTLKIRSTKLEDSAMYFCASSKSSYNEQFFGPGTRLTVL.

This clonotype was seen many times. CDR3 nucleotides: TGCAGTGCTAGATCTATCTCGGGACAGGTCTACAATGAGCAGTTCTTC. Protein sequence: CSARSISGQVYNEQFF. V gene TRBV20-1 combines with J gene TRBJ2-1; 8 nucleotides line up with TRBD1. This CDR3 contains 16 residues. Germline V lookup: CDR1 DFQATT, CDR2 SNEGSKA (reference sequence). The ends lost 2 bases at V and 3 bases at J; junction bases unmatched: 9.

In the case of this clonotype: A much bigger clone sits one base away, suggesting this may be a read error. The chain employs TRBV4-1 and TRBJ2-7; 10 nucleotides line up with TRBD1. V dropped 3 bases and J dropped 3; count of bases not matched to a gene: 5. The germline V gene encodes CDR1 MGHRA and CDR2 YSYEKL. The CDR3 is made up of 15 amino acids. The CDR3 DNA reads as TGCGCCAGCAGCCACCGGACAGGGGGGGACTACGAGCAGTACTTC. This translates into CASSHRTGGDYEQYF.

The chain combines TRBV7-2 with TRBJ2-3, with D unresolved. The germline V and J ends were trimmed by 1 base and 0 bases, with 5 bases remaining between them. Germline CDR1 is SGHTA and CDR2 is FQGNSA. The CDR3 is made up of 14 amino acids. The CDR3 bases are TGTGCCAGCAGCTTAGGGGCTAGCACAGATACGCAGTATTTT. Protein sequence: CASSLGASTDTQYF.

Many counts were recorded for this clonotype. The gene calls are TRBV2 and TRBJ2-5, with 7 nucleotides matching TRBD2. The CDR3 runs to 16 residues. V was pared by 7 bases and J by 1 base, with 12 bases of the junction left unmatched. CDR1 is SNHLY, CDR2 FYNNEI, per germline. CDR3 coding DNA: TGTGCCAGCACTTACACCCTGGGAGGGGTCCAAGAGACCCAGTACTTC. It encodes CASTYTLGGVQETQYF.